One sample yielded the 27 T cell receptor beta chains listed below, sequenced in a study of shared clonotypes between healthy human individuals. The data were produced by immunoSEQ multiplex PCR, yet TCRdb's version contains in-frame clones alone and is incomplete. The sample includes around 1.5 million clones, around 98% of them seen just once. The sequenced sample was naive CD4+ T cells sorted from blood. The subset: CD45RA+ positively selected. These receptors originate from a man aged 25 to 40 in good health.

This chain links TRBV11-2 with TRBJ2-7; D call uncertain. There are 15 residues in the CDR3. Germline CDR1 is SGHAT and CDR2 is FQNNGV. V lost 5 bases and J lost 0, with 14 bases in between. CDR3 coding DNA: TGTGCCAGCAGCCCTTCACACGATAGCTCCTACGAGCAGTACTTC. This sequence encodes CASSPSHDSSYEQYF. The full variable domain, with the rest looked up from reference TRBV11-2 and TRBJ2-7, is EAGVAQSPRYKIIEKRQSVAFWCNPISGHATLYWYQQILGQGPKLLIQFQNNGVVDDSQLPKDRFSAERLKGVDSTLKIQPAKLEDSAVYLCASSPSHDSSYEQYFGPGTRLTVT.

V is TRBV10-3 and J is TRBJ2-7, with 9 bases matching TRBD2. Germline trimming cut 0 bases from V and 5 bases from J; bases unmatched to any gene: 5. This CDR3 contains 15 residues. The germline V gene has CDR1 ENHRY and CDR2 SYGVKD. The CDR3, as DNA: TGTGCCATCAGTGAGTCGGCTAGCGGGACCCACGAGCAGTACTTC. This translates into CAISESASGTHEQYF.

The V gene is TRBV7-3, the J gene TRBJ1-3; 7 positions match TRBD1. The germline CDR1 and CDR2 sequences are SGHTA and FQGTGA. The CDR3 runs 15 residues. V trimming: 5 bases; J trimming: 0 bases; junction bases outside the gene matches: 4. CDR3 DNA: TGTGCCAGCAGCCTTTACAGGGGCTCTGGAAACACCATATATTTT. It specifies CASSLYRGSGNTIYF.

The chain combines TRBV7-2 with TRBJ2-7; D is perhaps TRBD1 or TRBD2 (5 bases each). Trimming cost V 1 base and J 1 base, with 17 bases left between them. Germline-derived CDR1 and CDR2 are SGHTA and FQGNSA. The CDR3 contains 17 residues. The CDR3 spells CASSLELFRDGSYEQYF. DNA of the CDR3: TGTGCCAGCAGCTTAGAGCTCTTCCGGGACGGATCCTACGAGCAGTACTTC.

V is TRBV7-9 and J is TRBJ2-1; 8 nucleotides line up with TRBD2. Germline V gene sequence: CDR1 SEHNR, CDR2 FQNEAQ (reference sequence). The CDR3 has 17 amino acids. V lost 1 base, J lost 5 bases, and 10 bases stayed unmatched. CDR3 loop: CASSLVWSGREDNEQFF. CDR3 coding DNA: TGTGCCAGCAGCTTAGTTTGGAGCGGGAGAGAGGACAATGAGCAGTTCTTC. The full variable domain, its missing parts supplied by reference TRBV7-9 and TRBJ2-1, is DTGVSQNPRHKITKRGQNVTFRCDPISEHNRLYWYRQTLGQGPEFLTYFQNEAQLEKSRLLSDRFSAERPKGSFSTLEIQRTEQGDSAMYLCASSLVWSGREDNEQFFGPGTRLTVL.

J is TRBJ2-1 and V is TRBV7-9; D is uncertain. The CDR3 has 15 residues. V was cut by 0 bases and J by 8 bases, with 14 bases left in between. Germline lookup yields CDR1 SEHNR and CDR2 FQNEAQ (reference sequence). CDR3 loop: CASSLAHGRHDEQFF. DNA of the CDR3: TGTGCCAGCAGCTTAGCGCATGGCAGACACGATGAGCAGTTCTTC.

In its sample, this clone was seen once. The chain combines TRBV4-2 with TRBJ2-7; 7 bases map to TRBD1. With 3 bases clipped from V and 3 bases from J, the junction kept 11 bases outside the gene matches. CDR3 length: 16 amino acids. Germline V gene lookup returns CDR1 LGHNA and CDR2 YNFKEQ. The CDR3 loop is CASSQARDRRNYEQYF. CDR3 DNA: TGTGCCAGCAGCCAGGCCCGGGACAGACGAAACTACGAGCAGTACTTC.

The J gene is TRBJ2-7, the V gene TRBV7-6; D ambiguous. This CDR3 contains 12 residues. Per germline, CDR1 SGHVS and CDR2 FNYEAQ. V lost 11 bases, J lost 5 bases, and 16 bases lay in between. CDR3 in amino acids: CASSWGRNEQYF. CDR3 DNA sequence: TGTGCCTCCTCTTGGGGTCGGAACGAGCAGTACTTC.

Written as DNA, the CDR3 is TGCGCCAGCAGCTACACTCTGACTAGCGGGGACCTAAACACCGGGGAGCTGTTTTTT. Its translation is CASSYTLTSGDLNTGELFF. J is TRBJ2-2 and V is TRBV5-1; 11 bases fit TRBD2. The germline gives CDR1 SGHRS, CDR2 YFSETQ. V shed 3 bases and J 2 bases; nucleotides not matched to a gene: 12. The CDR3 runs to 19 residues.

This clone was seen a single time. The V and J genes are TRBV28 and TRBJ1-1, with TRBD1 identical over 7 bases. The V gene end was trimmed by 6 bases and the J gene end by 7 bases; junction bases not matched to a gene: 11. The CDR3 loop spans 14 amino acids. Germline CDR1 is MDHEN and CDR2 is SYDVKM. Here the CDR3 reads CASRSTGEGVEAFF. The CDR3 DNA sequence: TGTGCCAGCAGAAGCACAGGGGAGGGGGTTGAAGCTTTCTTT.

The rearrangement uses TRBV9 and TRBJ2-5, with D perhaps matching TRBD1 (5 bases). V lost 0 bases, J lost 2 bases, and 8 bases lay in between. The CDR3 is made up of 14 amino acids. Germline V gene lookup returns CDR1 SGDLS and CDR2 YYNGEE. The CDR3 here is CASSVENRQETQYF. DNA for the CDR3: TGTGCCAGCAGCGTAGAAAACAGGCAAGAGACCCAGTACTTC.

The chain recombines TRBV11-3 with TRBJ1-2, with 9 positions matching TRBD1. Germline CDR1 reads SGHNT; CDR2 reads YENEEA. Trimming removed 6 bases from V and 8 bases from J; junction bases left unmatched: 7. CDR3 length: 13 residues. The CDR3 spells CASSEQGARGYTF. CDR3 bases: TGTGCCAGCAGTGAACAGGGGGCGCGAGGCTACACCTTC.

In nucleotides, the CDR3 is TGCGCCAGCAGCCACCCTACTAGCTCCTACAATGAGCAGTTCTTC. It is translated as CASSHPTSSYNEQFF. The rearrangement joins TRBV4-1 to TRBJ2-1; perhaps TRBD2 as D (5 bases). The ends were cut back, 3 bases at V and 0 bases at J, with 9 bases in the middle. Per germline, CDR1 MGHRA and CDR2 YSYEKL. This CDR3 comprises 15 residues.

The chain combines TRBV29-1 with TRBJ2-5, with 7 nucleotides matching TRBD2. V gave up 2 bases and J gave up 4 bases; unmatched junction bases: 10. CDR1 is SQVTM, CDR2 ANQGSEA, per germline. The CDR3 length is 15 residues. The CDR3 sequence is CSVEPSPGGRETQYF. CDR3 sequence (DNA): TGCAGCGTTGAACCCTCTCCGGGGGGAAGAGAGACCCAGTACTTC.

V usage is TRBV7-2 and J usage is TRBJ2-7; D is possibly TRBD1 or TRBD2 (5 bases each). The V end was cut by 5 bases, the J end by 1 base, with 15 bases between. The CDR3 is 15 amino acids. Germline loops: CDR1 SGHTA, CDR2 FQGNSA. CDR3 protein: CASSEPGRVSYEQYF. CDR3 bases: TGTGCCAGCAGCGAGCCGGGACGAGTATCCTACGAGCAGTACTTC.

The chain has TRBV7-6 and TRBJ2-7; TRBD2 aligns across 7 bases. Germline trimming cut 5 bases from V and 5 bases from J; bases unmatched to any gene: 9. The CDR3 length is 14 residues. Per germline, CDR1 SGHVS and CDR2 FNYEAQ. The CDR3 spells CASSLGTTSHEQYF. In nucleotides, the CDR3 is TGTGCCAGCAGCCTAGGGACTACGTCCCACGAGCAGTACTTC.

J is TRBJ2-3 and V is TRBV5-4; unclear D gene. Trimming took 4 bases from V and 2 from J, leaving 8 bases between them. From germline, CDR1 is SGHNT and CDR2 YYREEE (reference sequence). The CDR3 has 13 residues. The CDR3 sequence: CASSIGLTDTQYF. In DNA form, the CDR3 reads TGTGCCAGCAGCATCGGGCTCACAGATACGCAGTATTTT.

The V gene is TRBV5-4, the J gene TRBJ2-1, with D unclear. CDR3 length: 13 amino acids. In germline, CDR1 is SGHNT, CDR2 YYREEE (reference sequence). V lost 4 bases and J 0 bases, leaving 5 bases between the germline ends. The CDR3 nucleotides are TGTGCCAGCAGCCCTAGCTCCTACAATGAGCAGTTCTTC. Its translation is CASSPSSYNEQFF. The variable domain in full, with the rest retrieved from reference TRBV5-4 and TRBJ2-1, is ETGVTQSPTHLIKTRGQQVTLRCSSQSGHNTVSWYQQALGQGPQFIFQYYREEENGRGNFPPRFSGLQFPNYSSELNVNALELDDSALYLCASSPSSYNEQFFGPGTRLTVL.

The gene calls are TRBV6-4 and TRBJ1-2, with TRBD1 identical over 9 bases. The V segment lost 6 bases and the J segment 7 bases; nucleotides outside the gene matches: 12. The CDR3 loop spans 15 amino acids. CDR1 MRHNA and CDR2 SNTAGT come from the germline V gene. The CDR3 loop reads CASRAGTGYSGGYTF. CDR3 coding DNA: TGTGCCAGCAGGGCCGGGACAGGGTATTCGGGTGGCTACACCTTC.

The V and J genes are TRBV5-4 and TRBJ1-3; 7 nucleotides line up with TRBD1. CDR1 SGHNT and CDR2 YYREEE come from the germline V gene (reference sequence). After removal of 0 bases from V and 4 bases from J, the junction contained 4 bases not matched to a gene. The CDR3 has 15 amino acids. The CDR3 protein is CASSLGQGRGNTIYF. As DNA, the CDR3 is TGTGCCAGCAGCTTGGGACAGGGCCGGGGAAACACCATATATTTT.

The chain combines TRBV7-9 with TRBJ1-4, with D possibly TRBD1 on 5 matching bases. CDR3 length equals 15 residues. V lost 5 bases to trimming and J lost 6 bases, with 16 bases between them. The germline gives CDR1 SEHNR, CDR2 FQNEAQ (reference sequence). The CDR3 sequence: CASSPRGAVDEKLFF. CDR3 DNA sequence: TGTGCCAGCAGCCCACGCGGGGCCGTGGATGAAAAACTGTTTTTT.

The rearrangement uses TRBV29-1 and TRBJ2-7; TRBD2 agrees at 12 bases. This CDR3 has 13 residues. V lost 6 bases and J lost 7; bases outside the gene matches: 7. Per germline, CDR1 SQVTM and CDR2 ANQGSEA. CDR3 in amino acids: CSVRLAGVYEQYF. The CDR3 nucleotides are TGCAGCGTCAGACTAGCGGGAGTGTATGAGCAGTACTTC.

The J gene is TRBJ2-7, the V gene TRBV18; weak D call: TRBD2 (6 bases). Trimming shortened V by 5 bases and J by 6 bases, and 17 bases separated the two germline ends. This CDR3 is built from 14 residues. Germline V gene data show CDR1 as KGHSH and CDR2 as LQKENI. In nucleotides, the CDR3 is TGTGCCAGCTCAATCTCTGGGACTCCCAGCGAGCAGTACTTC. This gives the protein CASSISGTPSEQYF.

The chain links TRBV18 to TRBJ2-7; a possible D gene is TRBD1 (5 bases). The V gene's germline CDR1 is KGHSH and CDR2 LQKENI. The CDR3 sequence is 14 residues long. Trimming took off 2 bases at V and 3 bases at J, with 11 bases between the two ends. The CDR3 loop is CASSPAGLHYEQYF. In nucleotides, the CDR3 is TGTGCCAGCTCACCAGCAGGGCTCCACTACGAGCAGTACTTC. Full variable domain (remainder filled in from reference TRBV18 and TRBJ2-7): NAGVMQNPRHLVRRRGQEARLRCSPMKGHSHVYWYRQLPEEGLKFMVYLQKENIIDESGMPKERFSAEFPKEGPSILRIQQVVRGDSAAYFCASSPAGLHYEQYFGPGTRLTVT.

The genes are TRBV28 and TRBJ1-1; D is unclear. Germline loops: CDR1 MDHEN, CDR2 SYDVKM. The CDR3 is made up of 10 amino acids. Between the trimmed V and J ends, which lost 5 bases and 8 bases, there was a span of 6 bases. The CDR3 loop reads CASSAGEAFF. CDR3 nucleotide sequence: TGTGCCAGCAGTGCCGGCGAAGCTTTCTTT.

The chain has TRBV30 and TRBJ2-7; D perhaps matches TRBD1 (6 bases). The CDR3 runs to 14 residues. Germline V CDR1 and CDR2: GTSNPN, SVGIG (reference sequence). Between the trimmed V and J ends, which lost 8 bases and 2 bases, there was a span of 19 bases. CDR3 in amino acids: CAGIPRGSPYEQYF. Here the CDR3 DNA reads TGTGCCGGGATCCCCAGGGGCAGCCCCTACGAGCAGTACTTC.

This chain joins TRBV7-9 and TRBJ2-1; 10 positions agree with TRBD2. This CDR3 contains 15 residues. In germline, CDR1 is SEHNR, CDR2 FQNEAQ (reference sequence). V was clipped by 5 bases and J by 3 bases; unmatched bases: 4. The CDR3 region has the DNA TGTGCCAGCAGCCGGACTAGCGGAAACTACAATGAGCAGTTCTTC. This encodes CASSRTSGNYNEQFF. Complete variable domain (other parts from reference TRBV7-9 and TRBJ2-1): DTGVSQNPRHKITKRGQNVTFRCDPISEHNRLYWYRQTLGQGPEFLTYFQNEAQLEKSRLLSDRFSAERPKGSFSTLEIQRTEQGDSAMYLCASSRTSGNYNEQFFGPGTRLTVL.